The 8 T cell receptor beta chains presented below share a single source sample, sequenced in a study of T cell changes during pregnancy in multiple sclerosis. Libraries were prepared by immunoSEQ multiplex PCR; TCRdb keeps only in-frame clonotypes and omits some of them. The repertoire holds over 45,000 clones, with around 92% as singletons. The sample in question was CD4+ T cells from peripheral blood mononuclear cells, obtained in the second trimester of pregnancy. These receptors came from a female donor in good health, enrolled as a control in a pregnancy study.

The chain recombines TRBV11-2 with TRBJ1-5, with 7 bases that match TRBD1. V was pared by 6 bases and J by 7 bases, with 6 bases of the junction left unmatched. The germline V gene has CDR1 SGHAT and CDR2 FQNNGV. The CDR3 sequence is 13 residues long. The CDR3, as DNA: TGTGCCAGCAGTACGACAGGGCGACAGCCCCAGCATTTT. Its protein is CASSTTGRQPQHF.

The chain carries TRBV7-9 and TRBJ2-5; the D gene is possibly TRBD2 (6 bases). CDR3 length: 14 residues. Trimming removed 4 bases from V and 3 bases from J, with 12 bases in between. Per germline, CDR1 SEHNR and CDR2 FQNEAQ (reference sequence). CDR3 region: CASSYRTTKETQYF. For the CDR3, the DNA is TGTGCCAGCAGCTATAGGACTACCAAAGAGACCCAGTACTTC.

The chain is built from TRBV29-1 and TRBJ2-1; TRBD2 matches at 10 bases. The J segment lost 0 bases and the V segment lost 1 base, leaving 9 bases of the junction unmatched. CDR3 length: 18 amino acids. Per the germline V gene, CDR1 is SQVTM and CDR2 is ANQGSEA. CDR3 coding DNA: TGCAGCGTTGAAGGGACTAGCGGATCTCTTAGCTCCTACAATGAGCAGTTCTTC. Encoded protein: CSVEGTSGSLSSYNEQFF.

CDR3 loop: CASSERTGRGYTF. The CDR3 region has the DNA TGTGCCAGCAGTGAGAGAACAGGGCGGGGCTACACCTTC. This rearrangement joins TRBV25-1 to TRBJ1-2; a weak D match, TRBD1 (6 bases). Germline V CDR1 and CDR2: MGHDK, SYGVNS. This CDR3 contains 13 residues. Deletions cut 3 bases from V and 8 bases from J, with 13 bases between.

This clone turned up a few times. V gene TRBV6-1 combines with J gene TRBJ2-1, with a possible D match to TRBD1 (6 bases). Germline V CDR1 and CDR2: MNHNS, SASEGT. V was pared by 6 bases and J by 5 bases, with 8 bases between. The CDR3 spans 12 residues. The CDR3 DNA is TGTGCCAGCAGCAGGGGCGACAATGAGCAGTTCTTC. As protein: CASSRGDNEQFF.

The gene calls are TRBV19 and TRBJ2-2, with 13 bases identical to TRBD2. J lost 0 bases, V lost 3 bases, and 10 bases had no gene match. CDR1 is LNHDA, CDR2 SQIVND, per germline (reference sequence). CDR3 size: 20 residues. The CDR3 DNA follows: TGTGCCAGTAGTATTTGGGAGACTAGCGGGAGGATTTCGAACACCGGGGAGCTGTTTTTT. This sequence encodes CASSIWETSGRISNTGELFF.

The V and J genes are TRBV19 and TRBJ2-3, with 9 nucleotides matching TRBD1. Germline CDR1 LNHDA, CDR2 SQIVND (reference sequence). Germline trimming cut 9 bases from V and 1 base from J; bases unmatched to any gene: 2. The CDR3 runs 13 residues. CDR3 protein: CASRDRGTDTQYF. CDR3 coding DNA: TGTGCCAGCCGGGACAGGGGCACAGATACGCAGTATTTT.

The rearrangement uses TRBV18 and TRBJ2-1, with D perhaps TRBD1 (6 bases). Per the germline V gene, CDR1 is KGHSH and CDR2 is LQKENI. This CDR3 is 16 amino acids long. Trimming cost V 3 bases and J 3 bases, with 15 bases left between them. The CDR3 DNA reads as TGTGCCAGCTCACCTAAAGAGGGGGTCGGCTACAATGAGCAGTTCTTC. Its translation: CASSPKEGVGYNEQFF. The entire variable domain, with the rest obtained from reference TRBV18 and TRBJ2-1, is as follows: NAGVMQNPRHLVRRRGQEARLRCSPMKGHSHVYWYRQLPEEGLKFMVYLQKENIIDESGMPKERFSAEFPKEGPSILRIQQVVRGDSAAYFCASSPKEGVGYNEQFFGPGTRLTVL.